Below, one T cell receptor (beta chain) is given with its context. What it binds is not known. This sample stems from a study of regulatory T cells in long-lasting Graves disease. Study-wide results and limits: Among samples with persistent disease, TRBV28, TRBJ1-2 and TRBJ2-5 were favored.

Time point denoted: persistent/refractory GD, antithyroid drugs over 5 years with positive TRAb. Scientists built the TCR library using RNA that was extracted from PBMCs. Sequencing libraries for TCR beta were prepared with iRepertoire HTBI primers and Arm-PCR of CDR3 regions. Each CDR3 protein is one row after TCRdb ran MiXCR on the multiplex PCR reads. The table shows roughly 430,000 distinct CDR3 sequences, with 20% to 25% occurring only once. Germline V gene data show CDR1 as LNHNV and CDR2 as YYDKDF (reference sequence). The CDR3 loop spans 16 amino acids. Trimming stripped 7 bases from V and 0 bases from J, with 13 bases between.

The sequencing here drew on peripheral blood mononuclear cells (PBMCs), taken when the disease was refractory, from a patient treated with antithyroid drugs. V and J are TRBV15 and TRBJ1-6; tentative D call: TRBD1 (6 bases). The origin of this receptor is a female donor with Graves disease. The CDR3 spells CATKGGQGSYNSPLHF. CDR3 sequence (DNA): TGTGCCACCAAGGGGGGGCAGGGCTCCTATAATTCACCCCTCCACTTT.